Shown below are 26 T cell receptor beta chains from a single sample sequenced in a study of cytomegalovirus exposure and HLA in healthy donors. The repertoire was sequenced with immunoSEQ multiplex PCR; TCRdb's copy has only in-frame clones and lacks some. This table has 200,000 to 300,000 clones, about 90% appearing once. The sample comprised PBMCs. These TCRs come from a man aged 18-30 years in good health and CMV-seropositive.

This chain links TRBV6-1 with TRBJ2-7, with 7 bases lining up with TRBD1. The CDR3 extends over 15 amino acids. V trimming: 2 bases; J trimming: 5 bases; junction bases outside the gene matches: 9. Germline assignment: CDR1 MNHNS and CDR2 SASEGT. The CDR3 DNA reads as TGTGCCAGCAGTGAATATGAGGGGGCCGGCGACGAGCAGTACTTC. Its translation: CASSEYEGAGDEQYF.

CDR3 loop: CASSAIGGYEQYF. CDR3 sequence (DNA): TGTGCCAGCTCAGCCATCGGCGGGTACGAGCAGTACTTC. V usage is TRBV18 and J usage is TRBJ2-7; TRBD2 might be the D (5 bases). V shed 5 bases and J shed 4 bases, with 12 bases lying between them. CDR1 is KGHSH, CDR2 LQKENI, per germline. The CDR3 extends over 13 amino acids. The full variable domain, rest sourced from reference TRBV18 and TRBJ2-7, is NAGVMQNPRHLVRRRGQEARLRCSPMKGHSHVYWYRQLPEEGLKFMVYLQKENIIDESGMPKERFSAEFPKEGPSILRIQQVVRGDSAAYFCASSAIGGYEQYFGPGTRLTVT.

With regard to this clone: Other DNA sequences in the sample encode the same CDR3. The chain couples TRBV6-5 to TRBJ1-2; TRBD1 matches 8 bases. Germline CDR1 MNHEY, CDR2 SVGAGI. V shed 4 bases and J 8 bases; nucleotides not matched to a gene: 3. The CDR3 is 12 amino acids. The CDR3 reads CASSSPGGGYTF. CDR3 in DNA: TGTGCCAGCAGTTCCCCAGGGGGCGGCTACACCTTC.

The V and J genes are TRBV28 and TRBJ2-5, with 10 bases matching TRBD2. This CDR3 is built from 14 residues. Germline trimming cut 7 bases from V and 5 bases from J; bases unmatched to any gene: 7. Germline V gene lookup returns CDR1 MDHEN and CDR2 SYDVKM. The CDR3 sequence is CASTIGLAVETQYF. The CDR3 DNA follows: TGTGCCAGCACAATAGGACTAGCGGTTGAGACCCAGTACTTC.

CDR3 coding DNA: TGTGCCAGCAGTGAATTGGGGTCGAACACCGGGGAGCTGTTTTTT. It encodes CASSELGSNTGELFF. V usage is TRBV6-1 and J usage is TRBJ2-2; D is unresolved. The germline CDR1 and CDR2 sequences are MNHNS and SASEGT. The length of the CDR3 is 15 residues. V lost 2 bases and J 0 bases, leaving 7 bases between the germline ends.

This clone was seen just once. The chain has TRBV30 and TRBJ2-1; 10 nucleotides match TRBD2. The CDR3 length is 14 residues. Germline lookup yields CDR1 GTSNPN and CDR2 SVGIG (reference sequence). J was trimmed by 2 bases and V by 4 bases; bases with no gene match: 2. The CDR3 sequence: CAWNGLAAYNEQFF. The DNA for the CDR3 is TGTGCCTGGAACGGACTAGCGGCCTACAATGAGCAGTTCTTC.

The sample holds a few counts of this clone. J is TRBJ2-7 and V is TRBV5-1; no firm D call. Looked up from germline, CDR1 is SGHRS and CDR2 is YFSETQ. The CDR3 loop spans 13 amino acids. Trimming cost V 1 base and J 2 bases, with 7 bases left between them. The CDR3 region is CASSLPPTYEQYF. The CDR3 DNA sequence: TGCGCCAGCAGCTTGCCGCCAACCTACGAGCAGTACTTC.

The V gene is TRBV7-3, the J gene TRBJ2-1; a weak D match, TRBD1 (6 bases). There are 13 residues in the CDR3. The V end was cut by 0 bases, the J end by 8 bases, with 8 bases between. The germline gives CDR1 SGHTA, CDR2 FQGTGA. CDR3 in amino acids: CASSLTGADEQFF. In DNA form, the CDR3 reads TGTGCCAGCAGCTTAACGGGGGCGGATGAGCAGTTCTTC.

The chain has TRBV6-6 and TRBJ1-1; D remains ambiguous. From germline, CDR1 is MNHNY and CDR2 SVGAGI (reference sequence). Trimming shortened V by 4 bases and J by 10 bases, and 13 bases separated the two germline ends. The CDR3 is made up of 12 amino acids. In DNA form, the CDR3 reads TGTGCCAGCAGTTCAGGCCCTGCGCGAGCTTTCTTT. Its translation: CASSSGPARAFF.

The V and J genes are TRBV30 and TRBJ1-4, with a tentative D call TRBD1 (5 bases). This CDR3 contains 17 residues. The V end lost 2 bases, the J end lost 0 bases, and 16 bases lay between the germline ends. Germline V gene lookup returns CDR1 GTSNPN and CDR2 SVGIG (reference sequence). CDR3 in amino acids: CAWSPWGSSATNEKLFF. In DNA, the CDR3 is TGTGCCTGGAGTCCATGGGGCTCGAGTGCAACTAATGAAAAACTGTTTTTT.

The V call is TRBV6-5, the J call TRBJ2-7; D is unclear. The CDR3 is made up of 13 amino acids. Germline V gene data show CDR1 as MNHEY and CDR2 as SVGAGI. With 6 bases removed from V and 2 bases from J, the gap between germline ends came to 11 bases. The CDR3, as DNA: TGTGCCAGCAGCGCTCCGGCAGCCTACGAGCAGTACTTC. It yields the protein CASSAPAAYEQYF.

This clone appeared a single time. The DNA for the CDR3 is TGTGCCATCAGAAGGGGACAGGGGGTGGACGAGCAGTACTTC. Translating gives CAIRRGQGVDEQYF. The V gene is TRBV10-3, the J gene TRBJ2-7; 11 nucleotides match TRBD1. Germline V CDR1 and CDR2: ENHRY, SYGVKD. CDR3 length: 14 amino acids. V lost 6 bases, J lost 5 bases, and 6 bases stayed unmatched.

The V gene is TRBV29-1, the J gene TRBJ2-1; no firm D call. Trimming cost V 0 bases and J 4 bases, with 10 bases left between them. The length of the CDR3 is 14 residues. Germline assignment: CDR1 SQVTM and CDR2 ANQGSEA. The CDR3 region has the DNA TGCAGCGTTGAAGAAGGGATTGTATACAATGAGCAGTTCTTC. This codes for CSVEEGIVYNEQFF.

This clone was recorded only once. This chain links TRBV6-5 with TRBJ2-7, with D possibly being TRBD1 or TRBD2 (5 bases each). The CDR3 runs to 16 residues. Trimming shortened V by 0 bases and J by 3 bases, and 15 bases separated the two germline ends. Per the germline V gene, CDR1 is MNHEY and CDR2 is SVGAGI. CDR3 nucleotides: TGTGCCAGCAGTTACTCGGGACCCGGCCTCCTCTACGAGCAGTACTTC. This gives the protein CASSYSGPGLLYEQYF.

This rearrangement joins TRBV5-4 to TRBJ2-5, with 8 bases lining up with TRBD2. Germline lookup yields CDR1 SGHNT and CDR2 YYREEE (reference sequence). CDR3 length: 16 amino acids. V shed 0 bases and J 4 bases; nucleotides not matched to a gene: 8. The CDR3 bases are TGTGCCAGCAGCTTGGGAATGCAGCGGGAGCTAGAGACCCAGTACTTC. This encodes CASSLGMQRELETQYF.

The chain couples TRBV13 to TRBJ2-7; D is tentatively TRBD1 or TRBD2 (6 bases each). The germline gives CDR1 PRHDT, CDR2 FYEKMQ (reference sequence). The CDR3 is 15 amino acids. Trimming removed 5 bases from V and 3 bases from J, with 17 bases in between. The CDR3 DNA reads TGTGCCAGCAGCCCACAGGGAGCGGGCCACTACGAGCAGTACTTC. It specifies CASSPQGAGHYEQYF.

The V gene is TRBV6-5, the J gene TRBJ2-7, with a possible D match to TRBD2 (5 bases). V was pared by 0 bases and J by 6 bases, with 9 bases between. The germline CDR1 and CDR2 sequences are MNHEY and SVGAGI. The CDR3 is made up of 13 amino acids. The CDR3 region has the DNA TGTGCCAGCAGTTACTCGCGGGTTAGCGAGCAGTACTTC. It is translated as CASSYSRVSEQYF.

DNA for the CDR3: TGTGCCAGCAGTGGGGGACTGAGTCCCGGGGAGCTGTTTTTT. This codes for CASSGGLSPGELFF. The chain combines TRBV27 with TRBJ2-2; TRBD2 might be the D (6 bases). In germline, CDR1 is MNHEY, CDR2 SMNVEV (reference sequence). V was clipped by 5 bases and J by 6 bases, with 13 bases between them. The CDR3 spans 14 residues.

V usage is TRBV15 and J usage is TRBJ1-5; a weak D match, TRBD1 (6 bases). The CDR3 covers 13 residues. CDR1 is LNHNV, CDR2 YYDKDF, per germline (reference sequence). V dropped 3 bases and J dropped 6 bases, with 9 bases sitting between them. As DNA, the CDR3 is TGTGCCACCAGCAGGGGGGGCGGTCAGCCCCAGCATTTT. This codes for CATSRGGGQPQHF.

The chain employs TRBV19 and TRBJ1-5; the D is unclear. Germline CDR1 LNHDA, CDR2 SQIVND (reference sequence). The V end was cut by 7 bases, the J end by 0 bases, with 19 bases between. This CDR3 contains 17 residues. CDR3 amino acids: CASTLVSALVSNQPQHF. CDR3 sequence (DNA): TGTGCCAGTACTCTGGTCTCGGCGCTGGTTAGCAATCAGCCCCAGCATTTT.

This clone came up a few times. The rearrangement uses TRBV30 and TRBJ2-1; 7 bases are shared with TRBD2. Trimming removed 0 bases from V and 5 bases from J; junction bases left unmatched: 7. Germline loops: CDR1 GTSNPN, CDR2 SVGIG (reference sequence). The CDR3 extends over 15 amino acids. As DNA, the CDR3 is TGTGCCTGGAGTGTACGAGGGGCGGGGGACAATGAGCAGTTCTTC. Translation gives CAWSVRGAGDNEQFF.

The genes are TRBV5-1 and TRBJ2-7; TRBD2 might be the D (6 bases). Germline-derived CDR1 and CDR2 are SGHRS and YFSETQ. Trimming removed 7 bases at V and 7 bases at J, with 15 bases between. This CDR3 region has 12 residues. The CDR3 region is CASAWGVGEQYF. The CDR3 nucleotides read TGCGCCAGCGCCTGGGGGGTTGGTGAGCAGTACTTC.

The J gene is TRBJ2-3, the V gene TRBV6-6; the D gene is possibly TRBD1 (5 bases). The length of the CDR3 is 15 residues. Germline V gives CDR1 MNHNY, CDR2 SVGAGI (reference sequence). Deletions cut 2 bases from V and 4 bases from J, with 13 bases between. CDR3 bases: TGTGCCAGCAGTTACGACAGTATGTCGGCAGATACGCAGTATTTT. Protein product: CASSYDSMSADTQYF.

This chain uses TRBV9 with TRBJ2-2; 8 positions match TRBD1. Unmatched junction bases numbered 13, after V lost 3 bases and J lost 6 bases. CDR1 is SGDLS, CDR2 YYNGEE, per germline. The CDR3 is 17 residues long. The chain's CDR3 is CASSGKQGGGYSGELFF. In DNA, the CDR3 is TGTGCCAGCAGCGGAAAACAGGGGGGTGGGTACTCCGGGGAGCTGTTTTTT.

V usage is TRBV4-3 and J usage is TRBJ2-5; 11 bases are a match to TRBD1. The CDR3 totals 16 residues. Losses at the gene ends were 4 bases for V and 3 bases for J; bases not matched to a gene: 7. Germline values: CDR1 LGHNA, CDR2 YSLEER. The CDR3 region has the DNA TGCGCCAGCAGCCCGTGGACAGGGGGCCTGGAAGAGACCCAGTACTTC. Translated: CASSPWTGGLEETQYF.

The chain has TRBV9 and TRBJ1-5, with D unclear. CDR1 and CDR2 (germline): SGDLS, YYNGEE. CDR3 length equals 15 residues. Trimming took off 0 bases at V and 2 bases at J, with 9 bases between the two ends. The CDR3 loop reads CASSVGPEGNQPQHF. CDR3 bases: TGTGCCAGCAGCGTAGGGCCAGAGGGCAATCAGCCCCAGCATTTT. Based on the CDR3 plus reference TRBV9 and TRBJ1-5, the full variable domain is DSGVTQTPKHLITATGQRVTLRCSPRSGDLSVYWYQQSLDQGLQFLIQYYNGEERAKGNILERFSAQQFPDLHSELNLSSLELGDSALYFCASSVGPEGNQPQHFGDGTRLSIL.